The 17 T cell receptor beta chains reported below all come from one sample, sequenced in a study of blood T cell repertoires in COVID-19. Only in-frame clones appear in the TCRdb table, and some are missing; sequencing was by immunoSEQ multiplex PCR. The repertoire holds about 210,000 clones, with approximately 83% as singletons. Specimen: peripheral blood. Source of these receptors: a woman aged 40 to 50 with active or convalescent COVID-19.

The chain has TRBV27 and TRBJ1-1; no clear D gene. Trimming cost V 7 bases and J 4 bases, with 7 bases left between them. The CDR3 extends over 11 amino acids. Germline V gene sequence: CDR1 MNHEY, CDR2 SMNVEV (reference sequence). CDR3 coding DNA: TGTGCCAGCATTTTGCGCACTGAAGCTTTCTTT. Its protein is CASILRTEAFF.

V usage is TRBV4-2 and J usage is TRBJ2-7; TRBD2 agrees at 7 bases. After removal of 1 base from V and 4 bases from J, the junction contained 22 bases not matched to a gene. This CDR3 has 20 amino acids. CDR1 LGHNA and CDR2 YNFKEQ come from the germline V gene. CDR3 DNA: TGTGCCAGCAGCCAAGTGGGGGGAGGGTTATACGGGAGAGGGGTTTACGAGCAGTACTTC. Amino acid sequence: CASSQVGGGLYGRGVYEQYF.

This clone appeared a few times. This rearrangement joins TRBV19 to TRBJ2-7, with TRBD1 matching over 12 bases. V was clipped by 7 bases and J by 4 bases; unmatched bases: 8. CDR3 length equals 15 residues. Germline values: CDR1 LNHDA, CDR2 SQIVND (reference sequence). The CDR3 DNA sequence: TGTGCCAGTACCACAGGGACAGGGGGCACGTACGAGCAGTACTTC. It specifies CASTTGTGGTYEQYF.

The V and J genes are TRBV3-1 (or the pseudogene TRBV3-2) and TRBJ2-7, with TRBD1 as a possible D gene (6 bases). The length of the CDR3 is 13 residues. CDR1 is LGHDT and CDR2 is YNNKEL in the germline V gene (reference sequence). The germline V and J ends were trimmed by 4 bases and 3 bases, with 10 bases remaining between them. The CDR3 DNA is TGTGCCAGCAGCCCAAACAGGGTCTACGAGCAGTACTTC. Translated, it gives CASSPNRVYEQYF.

V is TRBV5-8 and J is TRBJ2-6; 8 nucleotides line up with TRBD1. Trimming at V came to 3 bases and at J to 2 bases, leaving 1 base not matched to a gene. The CDR3 length is 15 residues. The V gene's germline CDR1 is SGHTS and CDR2 YDEGEE. CDR3 sequence (DNA): TGTGCCAGCAGCTCGACAGGGGCTGGGGCCAACGTCCTGACTTTC. This sequence encodes CASSSTGAGANVLTF. The variable domain in full, completed from reference TRBV5-8 and TRBJ2-6, reads EAGVTQSPTHLIKTRGQQATLRCSPISGHTSVYWYQQALGLGLQFLLWYDEGEERNRGNFPPRFSGRQFPNYSSELNVNALELEDSALYLCASSSTGAGANVLTFGAGSRLTVL.

V gene TRBV24-1 combines with J gene TRBJ1-2; 7 bases map to TRBD1. CDR1 KGHDR and CDR2 SFDVKD come from the germline V gene. With 5 bases clipped from V and 9 bases from J, the junction kept 8 bases outside the gene matches. The CDR3 loop spans 13 amino acids. The CDR3 reads CATSAMTGTSYTF. The CDR3 DNA follows: TGTGCCACCAGTGCAATGACAGGGACAAGCTACACCTTC.

The chain recombines TRBV5-4 with TRBJ1-3; 10 bases align to TRBD1. V shed 10 bases and J 8 bases; nucleotides not matched to a gene: 9. This CDR3 contains 13 residues. CDR1 and CDR2 (germline): SGHNT, YYREEE (reference sequence). The CDR3 DNA sequence: TGTGCCTCCTCGAGACAGGGGGCCGACACCATATATTTT. As protein: CASSRQGADTIYF. The complete variable domain, with remaining parts taken from reference TRBV5-4 and TRBJ1-3, reads ETGVTQSPTHLIKTRGQQVTLRCSSQSGHNTVSWYQQALGQGPQFIFQYYREEENGRGNFPPRFSGLQFPNYSSELNVNALELDDSALYLCASSRQGADTIYFGEGSWLTVV.

J is TRBJ2-5 and V is TRBV19; 11 bases are a match to TRBD2. The CDR3 is made up of 15 amino acids. From germline, CDR1 is LNHDA and CDR2 SQIVND (reference sequence). Germline trimming cut 4 bases from V and 2 bases from J; bases unmatched to any gene: 3. The CDR3: CASSRTSGLQETQYF. DNA for the CDR3: TGTGCCAGTAGTAGGACTAGCGGGTTACAAGAGACCCAGTACTTC. The variable domain in full, with the rest retrieved from reference TRBV19 and TRBJ2-5, is DGGITQSPKYLFRKEGQNVTLSCEQNLNHDAMYWYRQDPGQGLRLIYYSQIVNDFQKGDIAEGYSVSREKKESFPLTVTSAQKNPTAFYLCASSRTSGLQETQYFGPGTRLLVL.

The chain combines TRBV7-2 with TRBJ1-5; 7 bases are a match to TRBD1. Germline-derived CDR1 and CDR2 are SGHTA and FQGNSA. J was trimmed by 1 base and V by 1 base; bases with no gene match: 1. The CDR3 loop spans 15 amino acids. The CDR3 nucleotides read TGTGCCAGCAGCTTAGGGACAGGAAGCAATCAGCCCCAGCATTTT. As protein: CASSLGTGSNQPQHF.

About this clone itself: The same CDR3 is also encoded by other DNA sequences in this sample. The gene calls are TRBV11-3 and TRBJ2-7; TRBD1 agrees at 7 bases. Trimming removed 5 bases from V and 3 bases from J; junction bases left unmatched: 7. The CDR3 sequence is 14 residues long. CDR1 SGHNT and CDR2 YENEEA come from the germline V gene. The DNA for the CDR3 is TGTGCCAGCAGCCCAAGAGCAGGGGGCTACGAGCAGTACTTC. Translation gives CASSPRAGGYEQYF.

The chain recombines TRBV6-5 with TRBJ2-1, with D tentatively TRBD1 (6 bases). Between the trimmed V and J ends, which lost 6 bases and 1 base, there was a span of 10 bases. The CDR3 extends over 14 amino acids. CDR1 is MNHEY and CDR2 is SVGAGI in the germline V gene. CDR3 amino acids: CASSKGHSYNEQFF. CDR3 in DNA: TGTGCCAGCAGCAAGGGACATTCCTACAATGAGCAGTTCTTC.

The sample holds one count of this clone. The chain is built from TRBV6-5 and TRBJ2-1, with 14 bases lining up with TRBD2. The CDR3 totals 15 residues. CDR1 and CDR2 (germline): MNHEY, SVGAGI. V was pared by 5 bases and J by 6 bases, with 3 bases of the junction left unmatched. The CDR3 is CASSHGLAGGNEQFF. CDR3 in DNA: TGTGCCAGCAGTCACGGACTAGCGGGGGGCAATGAGCAGTTCTTC.

V usage is TRBV9 and J usage is TRBJ2-1, with 16 bases identical to TRBD2. Germline loops: CDR1 SGDLS, CDR2 YYNGEE. This CDR3 contains 20 residues. The J segment lost 3 bases and the V segment lost 4 bases, leaving 13 bases of the junction unmatched. CDR3 in amino acids: CASSPQGGTSGRGYYNEQFF. The CDR3 DNA follows: TGTGCCAGCAGCCCCCAGGGGGGGACTAGCGGGAGGGGGTACTACAATGAGCAGTTCTTC.

The chain combines TRBV30 with TRBJ1-4; TRBD1 is a possible D gene (5 bases). With 0 bases removed from V and 8 bases from J, the gap between germline ends came to 16 bases. The germline CDR1 and CDR2 sequences are GTSNPN and SVGIG (reference sequence). This CDR3 region has 15 residues. CDR3 DNA: TGTGCCTGGAGTGTAGGAGGGGTATCAAAAGAAAAACTGTTTTTT. Its protein product is CAWSVGGVSKEKLFF.

Turning to this clone: The same CDR3 arises from other DNA sequences in this sample as well. The rearrangement uses TRBV7-9 and TRBJ2-7, with D possibly being TRBD2 (6 bases). With 0 bases removed from V and 1 base from J, the gap between germline ends came to 7 bases. Germline CDR1 SEHNR, CDR2 FQNEAQ (reference sequence). This CDR3 is 14 amino acids long. CDR3 residues: CASSLAGTSYEQYF. CDR3 DNA: TGTGCCAGCAGCTTAGCCGGGACTTCCTACGAGCAGTACTTC.

V and J are TRBV3-1 (or the pseudogene TRBV3-2) and TRBJ2-1, with 11 positions matching TRBD2. CDR3 length: 16 residues. V trimming: 7 bases; J trimming: 8 bases; junction bases outside the gene matches: 13. Germline V gene sequence: CDR1 LGHDT, CDR2 YNNKEL (reference sequence). CDR3 nucleotides: TGTGCCAGCACCACGATTCTGGCTAGCGGGAGGCATGAGCAGTTCTTC. It codes for CASTTILASGRHEQFF.

The V and J genes are TRBV2 and TRBJ1-3; TRBD1 is a possible D gene (6 bases). The CDR3 length is 14 residues. Germline lookup yields CDR1 SNHLY and CDR2 FYNNEI. Trimming cost V 8 bases and J 5 bases, with 16 bases left between them. CDR3 in amino acids: CASQIRTVRNTIYF. For the CDR3, the DNA is TGTGCCAGCCAGATCCGGACAGTAAGAAACACCATATATTTT.